Below are 12 T cell receptor beta chains sequenced from a single sample in a study of T cell repertoires in cytomegalovirus infection. TCRdb recomputed calls from the reads with MiXCR, one row per CDR3 protein. The sample holds fewer than 950,000 distinct CDR3 sequences, roughly 33% seen once. Their recognized antigens are unknown. Here the sequenced sample was cultured CD8+ T cells from PBMCs, taken from culture after CMV antigen stimulation. The receptors originated from a human donor in good health (CMV status not recorded). Some clones in this sample may be carry-over from other donors' samples.

The rearrangement uses TRBV7-6 and TRBJ1-1; D is perhaps TRBD1 (6 bases). The CDR3 is 18 amino acids. V lost 4 bases and J lost 3, with 24 bases in between. CDR1 is SGHVS and CDR2 is FNYEAQ in the germline V gene. For the CDR3, the DNA is TGTGCCAGCAGCTGGACTAGGTCAGGGGCTGGGAAGGACACTGAAGCTTTCTTT. Amino acid sequence: CASSWTRSGAGKDTEAFF.

This clonotype has a handful of counts. The genes are TRBV11-1 and TRBJ2-1; possibly TRBD1 for D (6 bases). Germline CDR1 is SGHAT and CDR2 is FQDESV (reference sequence). Trimming pared 7 bases from V and 4 bases from J, leaving 17 bases between. The CDR3 consists of 15 residues. The CDR3 reads CASTDGTLGYNEQFF. The CDR3 DNA follows: TGTGCCAGCACAGACGGGACACTGGGATACAATGAGCAGTTCTTC. The complete variable domain, with remaining parts taken from reference TRBV11-1 and TRBJ2-1, reads EAEVAQSPRYKITEKSQAVAFWCDPISGHATLYWYRQILGQGPELLVQFQDESVVDDSQLPKDRFSAERLKGVDSTLKIQPAELGDSAMYLCASTDGTLGYNEQFFGPGTRLTVL.

This sequence joins TRBV14 and TRBJ2-1; D remains unclear. The CDR3 sequence is 15 residues long. V dropped 1 base and J dropped 4 bases, with 11 bases sitting between them. Looked up from germline, CDR1 is SGHDN and CDR2 is FVKESK. The CDR3 DNA is TGTGCCAGCAGCCAAGGGCCAGAAACTTACAATGAGCAGTTCTTC. Protein sequence: CASSQGPETYNEQFF.

This clonotype was counted a few times. The chain uses TRBV19 and TRBJ1-5, with D uncertain. This CDR3 is built from 15 residues. Germline CDR1 LNHDA, CDR2 SQIVND (reference sequence). V was trimmed by 5 bases and J by 6 bases, leaving 17 bases between them. The CDR3, as DNA: TGTGCCAGTAGTCTCGAGCCCTACGGCAGTCAGCCCCAGCATTTT. Residues: CASSLEPYGSQPQHF.

The V and J genes are TRBV6-2 or TRBV6-3 and TRBJ2-4; weak D call: TRBD1 (6 bases). The CDR3 has 15 residues. Trimming took off 2 bases at V and 8 bases at J, with 16 bases between the two ends. Per germline, CDR1 MNHEY and CDR2 SVGEGT. CDR3 coding DNA: TGTGCCAGCAGTTACGGGGGCGGCACCGGGGACATTCAGTACTTC. This sequence encodes CASSYGGGTGDIQYF.

The chain links TRBV4-1 to TRBJ1-1, with 10 positions matching TRBD1. Trimming at V came to 4 bases and at J to 5 bases, leaving 10 bases not matched to a gene. The CDR3 length is 16 residues. Germline V gene data show CDR1 as MGHRA and CDR2 as YSYEKL. The CDR3 sequence is CASSPVRGQGNTEAFF. The DNA of the CDR3 is TGCGCCAGCAGCCCAGTGAGGGGACAGGGGAATACTGAAGCTTTCTTT.

Many counts were recorded for this clonotype. The chain has TRBV7-6 and TRBJ2-1; D gene uncertain. V was pared by 5 bases and J by 0 bases, with 14 bases between. The CDR3 extends over 16 amino acids. Germline CDR1 and CDR2: SGHVS and FNYEAQ. The CDR3 spells CASSLGPASSYNEQFF. CDR3 in DNA: TGTGCCAGCAGCCTTGGTCCGGCCTCCTCCTACAATGAGCAGTTCTTC.

This clonotype was counted between two and nine times. The genes are TRBV11-1 and TRBJ2-1; D is ambiguous. With 9 bases removed from V and 2 bases from J, the gap between germline ends came to 8 bases. CDR1 and CDR2 (germline): SGHAT, FQDESV (reference sequence). This CDR3 comprises 12 residues. This CDR3 is CASLSTYNEQFF. As DNA, the CDR3 is TGTGCCAGTCTCTCGACCTACAATGAGCAGTTCTTC.

V usage is TRBV4-1 and J usage is TRBJ1-5; D is unclear. Germline lookup yields CDR1 MGHRA and CDR2 YSYEKL. The CDR3 contains 16 residues. Deletions cut 1 base from V and 2 bases from J, with 12 bases between. The CDR3 is CASSQGPLGGNQPQHF. DNA for the CDR3: TGCGCCAGCAGCCAAGGACCTCTAGGCGGCAATCAGCCCCAGCATTTT.

On this clonotype: This clone may be a read error of a much larger clone one base away. The rearrangement links TRBV11-2 to TRBJ2-2; D remains ambiguous. This CDR3 has 13 amino acids. Germline loops: CDR1 SGHAT, CDR2 FQNNGV. V lost 1 base and J lost 4, with 4 bases in between. The CDR3 sequence is CASSLVFTGELFF. CDR3 in DNA: TGTGCCAGCAGCTTAGTGTTCACCGGGGAGCTGTTTTTT.

V and J are TRBV12-3 or TRBV12-4 and TRBJ2-5; 7 nucleotides agree with TRBD2. The V segment lost 6 bases and the J segment 2 bases; nucleotides outside the gene matches: 6. The CDR3 covers 14 residues. CDR3 sequence reads: CASRTSVAQETQYF. CDR3 coding DNA: TGTGCCAGCAGAACTAGCGTGGCGCAAGAGACCCAGTACTTC.

This clonotype has at least ten counts. V usage is TRBV4-1 and J usage is TRBJ2-1, with no clear D. The CDR3 loop spans 13 amino acids. V lost 2 bases to trimming and J lost 6 bases, with 8 bases between them. Germline V gene data show CDR1 as MGHRA and CDR2 as YSYEKL. The CDR3 DNA sequence: TGCGCCAGCAGCCAATTCGATGCCAATGAGCAGTTCTTC. Translating gives CASSQFDANEQFF.